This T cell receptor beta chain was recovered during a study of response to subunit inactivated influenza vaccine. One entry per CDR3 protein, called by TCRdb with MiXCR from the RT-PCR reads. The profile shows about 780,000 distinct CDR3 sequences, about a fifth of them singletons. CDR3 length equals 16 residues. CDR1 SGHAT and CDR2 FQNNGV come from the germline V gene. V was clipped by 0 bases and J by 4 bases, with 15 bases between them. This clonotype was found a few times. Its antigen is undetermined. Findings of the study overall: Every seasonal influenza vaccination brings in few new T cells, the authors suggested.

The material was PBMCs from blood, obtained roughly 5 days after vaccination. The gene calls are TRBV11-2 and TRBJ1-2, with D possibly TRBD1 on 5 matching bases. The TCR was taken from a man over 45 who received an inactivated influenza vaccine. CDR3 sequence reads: CASSLDWDGVPYGYTF. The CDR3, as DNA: TGTGCCAGCAGCTTAGATTGGGACGGGGTCCCCTATGGCTACACCTTC.